This TCR beta chain was captured by sequencing in a study of shared clonotypes between healthy human individuals. Study findings and constraints: Tissues were not sampled, only blood, and their repertoires likely differ. When naive CD4 clonotypes were compared across four donors, 4% to 6.5% were shared.

The data were produced by immunoSEQ multiplex PCR, yet TCRdb's version contains in-frame clones alone and is incomplete. The data contain 950,000 to 1,100,000 clones, around 78% of them singletons. Note on this clone: What it binds is unknown.

Germline values: CDR1 MNHNY, CDR2 SVGAGI (reference sequence). V dropped 6 bases and J dropped 0 bases, with 8 bases sitting between them. The CDR3 loop spans 13 amino acids. The source of this sequence is a man younger than 35 in good health. Some clones in this sample may be carry-over from other donors' samples. The rearrangement links TRBV6-6 to TRBJ1-1; D is ambiguous. Sample: memory CD4+ T cells from PBMCs. Subset specified: CD45RA-negative fraction. CDR3 sequence (DNA): TGTGCCAGCAGCCCGGCTGTGAACACTGAAGCTTTCTTT. This gives the protein CASSPAVNTEAFF.